This passage covers 8 T cell receptor beta chains from one sample sequenced in a study of shared clonotypes between healthy human individuals (TCRdb year 2020). The protocol used for the library was the immunoSEQ multiplex PCR assay. TCRdb carries this immuneACCESS record with in-frame sequences only. Its versions omit some clonotypes, under half of them owing to an unresolved V gene in the studies checked, with the rest unexplained. For this sample there are more than 2,000,000 clones; about 92% appear just once. The ten largest make up around 0.14% of the sample. Material for sequencing was naive CD4+ T cells sorted from blood. The cell subset or site label here, explained by the study, means: CD45RA+ positively selected. These receptors were obtained from a young man in good health.

The genes are TRBV27 and TRBJ1-1; D is perhaps TRBD1 (6 bases). The CDR3 length is 13 residues. Germline values: CDR1 MNHEY, CDR2 SMNVEV (reference sequence). Between the trimmed V and J ends, which lost 5 bases and 7 bases, there was a span of 14 bases. In DNA form, the CDR3 reads TGTGCCAGCAGTACCCAGGGGATTGGTGAAGCTTTCTTT. Translation gives CASSTQGIGEAFF.

The V call is TRBV7-9, the J call TRBJ1-2; 7 bases map to TRBD1. Germline assignment: CDR1 SEHNR and CDR2 FQNEAQ (reference sequence). V trimming: 1 base; J trimming: 3 bases; junction bases outside the gene matches: 5. This CDR3 comprises 15 residues. CDR3 coding DNA: TGTGCCAGCAGCTTAGATTTAACAGGGGACTATGGCTACACCTTC. Translated, it gives CASSLDLTGDYGYTF.

The V call is TRBV18, the J call TRBJ1-1; D not certain. Trimming removed 3 bases at V and 2 bases at J, with 10 bases between. CDR1 is KGHSH and CDR2 is LQKENI in the germline V gene. This CDR3 spans 14 amino acids. This CDR3 reads CASSPTRANTEAFF. The CDR3 nucleotides are TGTGCCAGCTCACCGACCCGGGCTAACACTGAAGCTTTCTTT.

The rearrangement uses TRBV14 and TRBJ1-2, with D unresolved. In germline, CDR1 is SGHDN, CDR2 FVKESK. CDR3 length: 11 amino acids. V was pared by 1 base and J by 8 bases, with 5 bases between. For the CDR3, the DNA is TGTGCCAGCAGCCAAGTGGGGGGCTACACCTTC. Amino acid sequence: CASSQVGGYTF.

As to this clone: The same CDR3 arises from other DNA sequences in this sample as well. This chain connects TRBV30 to TRBJ2-6, with D unclear. Germline-derived CDR1 and CDR2 are GTSNPN and SVGIG (reference sequence). This CDR3 contains 14 residues. The germline V and J ends were trimmed by 0 bases and 1 base, with 4 bases remaining between them. The chain's CDR3 is CAWSVGSGANVLTF. In nucleotides, the CDR3 is TGTGCCTGGAGTGTAGGTTCTGGGGCCAACGTCCTGACTTTC.

The J gene is TRBJ1-1, the V gene TRBV6-5; 7 bases fit TRBD1. J gave up 10 bases and V 4 bases, and 3 bases lay outside the gene matches. The germline gives CDR1 MNHEY, CDR2 SVGAGI. The CDR3 has 11 amino acids. CDR3 nucleotides: TGTGCCAGCAGTTCACAGGGGACAGCTTTCTTT. Translated: CASSSQGTAFF.

The rearrangement joins TRBV7-8 to TRBJ1-6; 12 bases fit TRBD1. With V trimmed by 4 bases and J by 4 bases, 8 bases remained unmatched. Germline V CDR1 and CDR2: SGHVS, FQNEAQ. The CDR3 length is 18 residues. The CDR3 coding sequence is TGTGCCAGCAGCTCTTCGGGACAGGGGGCTAGGTATAATTCACCCCTCCACTTT. It codes for CASSSSGQGARYNSPLHF.

The V and J genes are TRBV18 and TRBJ1-2, with D possibly TRBD1 on 5 matching bases. Per germline, CDR1 KGHSH and CDR2 LQKENI. CDR3 size: 15 residues. V lost 2 bases, J lost 4 bases, and 14 bases lay in between. Here the CDR3 reads CASSPGDRPAYGYTF. The CDR3 DNA follows: TGTGCCAGCTCACCAGGGGACCGACCAGCCTATGGCTACACCTTC.